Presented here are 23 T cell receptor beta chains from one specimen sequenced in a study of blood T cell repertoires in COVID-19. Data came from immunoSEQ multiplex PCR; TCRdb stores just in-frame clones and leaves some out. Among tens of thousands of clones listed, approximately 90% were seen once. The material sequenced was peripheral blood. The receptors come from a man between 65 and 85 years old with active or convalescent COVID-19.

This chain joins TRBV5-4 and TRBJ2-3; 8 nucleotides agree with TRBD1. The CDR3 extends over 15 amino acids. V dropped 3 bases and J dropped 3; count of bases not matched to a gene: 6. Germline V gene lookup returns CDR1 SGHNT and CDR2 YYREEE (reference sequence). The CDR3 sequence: CASSSWTGRTDTQYF. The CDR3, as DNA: TGTGCCAGCAGCTCATGGACAGGGAGAACAGATACGCAGTATTTT.

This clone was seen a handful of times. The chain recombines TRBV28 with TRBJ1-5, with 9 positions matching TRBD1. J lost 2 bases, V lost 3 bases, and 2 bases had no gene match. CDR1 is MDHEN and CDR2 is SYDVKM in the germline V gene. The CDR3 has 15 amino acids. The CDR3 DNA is TGTGCCAGCAGTTTGGGACAGGGTCGCAATCAGCCCCAGCATTTT. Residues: CASSLGQGRNQPQHF.

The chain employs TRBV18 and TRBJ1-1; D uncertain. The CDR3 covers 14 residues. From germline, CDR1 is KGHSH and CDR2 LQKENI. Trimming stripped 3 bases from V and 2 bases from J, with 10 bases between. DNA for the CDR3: TGTGCCAGCTCACCCCCGACACCTAACACTGAAGCTTTCTTT. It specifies CASSPPTPNTEAFF.

In DNA, the CDR3 is TGTGCCAGCAGCTTAGAGAAGAGGGCAGGGGTGGCTCAGCCCCAGCATTTT. Translation gives CASSLEKRAGVAQPQHF. The chain uses TRBV7-2 and TRBJ1-5; possibly TRBD1 for D (6 bases). Germline-derived CDR1 and CDR2 are SGHTA and FQGNSA. The CDR3 length is 17 residues. With 1 base removed from V and 6 bases from J, the gap between germline ends came to 19 bases.

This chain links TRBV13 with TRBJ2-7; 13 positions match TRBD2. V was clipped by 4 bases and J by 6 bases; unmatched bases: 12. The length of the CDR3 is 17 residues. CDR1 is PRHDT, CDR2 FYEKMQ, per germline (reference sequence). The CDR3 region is CASSSRLLAGGEGEQYF. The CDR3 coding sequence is TGTGCCAGCAGCTCTCGCTTACTAGCGGGAGGGGAGGGCGAGCAGTACTTC.

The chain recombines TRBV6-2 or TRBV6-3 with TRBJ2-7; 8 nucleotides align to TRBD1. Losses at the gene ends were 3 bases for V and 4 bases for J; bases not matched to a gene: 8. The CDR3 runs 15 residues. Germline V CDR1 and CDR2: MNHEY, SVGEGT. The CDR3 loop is CASSYSSRDRYEQYF. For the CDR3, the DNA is TGTGCCAGCAGTTATTCCAGCCGGGACAGGTACGAGCAGTACTTC.

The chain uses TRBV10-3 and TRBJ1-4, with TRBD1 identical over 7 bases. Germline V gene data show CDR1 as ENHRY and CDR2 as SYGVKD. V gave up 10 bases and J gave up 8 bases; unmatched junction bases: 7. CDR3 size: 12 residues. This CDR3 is CASQGVEEKLFF. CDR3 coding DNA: TGTGCCAGCCAGGGGGTGGAGGAAAAACTGTTTTTT.

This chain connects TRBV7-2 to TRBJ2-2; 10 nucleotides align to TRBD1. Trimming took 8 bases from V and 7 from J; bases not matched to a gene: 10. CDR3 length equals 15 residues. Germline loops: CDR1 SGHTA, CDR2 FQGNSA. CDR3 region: CASAWGQGQFGELFF. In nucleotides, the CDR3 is TGTGCCAGCGCTTGGGGACAGGGGCAATTCGGGGAGCTGTTTTTT.

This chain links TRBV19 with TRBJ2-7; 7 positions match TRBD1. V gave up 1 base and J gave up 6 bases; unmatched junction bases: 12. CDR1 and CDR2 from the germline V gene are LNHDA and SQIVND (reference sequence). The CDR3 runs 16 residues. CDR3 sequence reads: CASSIAGTETWAEQYF. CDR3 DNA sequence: TGTGCCAGTAGTATAGCCGGGACAGAGACCTGGGCCGAGCAGTACTTC.

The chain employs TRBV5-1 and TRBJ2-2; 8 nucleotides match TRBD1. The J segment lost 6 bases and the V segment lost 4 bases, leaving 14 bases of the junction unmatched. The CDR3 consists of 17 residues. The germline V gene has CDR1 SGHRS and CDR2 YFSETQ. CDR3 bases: TGCGCCAGCAGCCCGCACCCCCAGGACAGGGACGCCGGGGAGCTGTTTTTT. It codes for CASSPHPQDRDAGELFF. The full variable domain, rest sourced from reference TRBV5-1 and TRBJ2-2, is KAGVTQTPRYLIKTRGQQVTLSCSPISGHRSVSWYQQTPGQGLQFLFEYFSETQRNKGNFPGRFSGRQFSNSRSEMNVSTLELGDSALYLCASSPHPQDRDAGELFFGEGSRLTVL.

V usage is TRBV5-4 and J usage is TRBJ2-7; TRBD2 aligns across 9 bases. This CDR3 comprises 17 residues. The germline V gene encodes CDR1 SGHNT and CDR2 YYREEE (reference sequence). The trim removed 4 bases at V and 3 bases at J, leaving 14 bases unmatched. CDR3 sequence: CASSPRTAGGPGYEQYF. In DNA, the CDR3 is TGTGCCAGCAGCCCAAGAACCGCGGGAGGGCCTGGCTACGAGCAGTACTTC.

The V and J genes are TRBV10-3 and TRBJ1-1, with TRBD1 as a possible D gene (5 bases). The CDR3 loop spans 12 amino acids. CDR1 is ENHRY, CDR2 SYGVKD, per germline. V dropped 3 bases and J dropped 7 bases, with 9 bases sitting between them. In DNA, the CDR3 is TGTGCCATCAGTGATGGGGCAGGTGAAGCTTTCTTT. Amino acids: CAISDGAGEAFF.

DNA of the CDR3: TGTGCCAGCAGCTTGGGGGGGACACTAGCGGGAGCGTCCAATGAGCAGTTCTTC. As protein: CASSLGGTLAGASNEQFF. J is TRBJ2-1 and V is TRBV7-9, with 11 nucleotides matching TRBD2. The CDR3 contains 18 residues. Per the germline V gene, CDR1 is SEHNR and CDR2 is FQNEAQ (reference sequence). Losses at the gene ends were 3 bases for V and 6 bases for J; bases not matched to a gene: 13.

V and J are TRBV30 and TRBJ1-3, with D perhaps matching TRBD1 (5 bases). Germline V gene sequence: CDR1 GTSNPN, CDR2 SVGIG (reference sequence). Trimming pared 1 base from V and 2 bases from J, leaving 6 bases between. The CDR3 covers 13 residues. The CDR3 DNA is TGTGCCTGGAGTGCAGGGCCTGGAAACACCATATATTTT. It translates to CAWSAGPGNTIYF.

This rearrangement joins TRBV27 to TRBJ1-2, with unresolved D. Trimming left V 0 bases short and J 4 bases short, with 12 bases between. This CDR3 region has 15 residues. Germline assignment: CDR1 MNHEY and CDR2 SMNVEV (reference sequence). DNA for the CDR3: TGTGCCAGCAGTTTATCGGGGAGAGGTTTCTATGGCTACACCTTC. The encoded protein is CASSLSGRGFYGYTF.

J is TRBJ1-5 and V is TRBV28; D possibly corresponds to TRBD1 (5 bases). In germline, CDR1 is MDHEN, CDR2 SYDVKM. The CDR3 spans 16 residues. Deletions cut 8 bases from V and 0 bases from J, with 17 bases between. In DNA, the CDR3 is TGTGCCAGCCGCCTCGCCGCAGGGTATAGCAATCAGCCCCAGCATTTT. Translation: CASRLAAGYSNQPQHF.

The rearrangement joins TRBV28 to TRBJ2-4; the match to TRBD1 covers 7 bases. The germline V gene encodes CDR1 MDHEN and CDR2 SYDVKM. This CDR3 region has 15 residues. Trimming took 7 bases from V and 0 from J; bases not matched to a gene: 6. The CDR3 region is CASTKQGLAKNIQYF. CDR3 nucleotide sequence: TGTGCCAGCACCAAACAGGGGTTAGCCAAAAACATTCAGTACTTC. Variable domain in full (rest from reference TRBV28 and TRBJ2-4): DVKVTQSSRYLVKRTGEKVFLECVQDMDHENMFWYRQDPGLGLRLIYFSYDVKMKEKGDIPEGYSVSREKKERFSLILESASTNQTSMYLCASTKQGLAKNIQYFGAGTRLSVL.

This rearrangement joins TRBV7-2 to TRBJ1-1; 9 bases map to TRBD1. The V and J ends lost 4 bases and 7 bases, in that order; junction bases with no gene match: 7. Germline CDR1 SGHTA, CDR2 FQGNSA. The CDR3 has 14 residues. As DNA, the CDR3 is TGTGCCAGCAGCTGGGGACAGGGAAAATTTGAAGCTTTCTTT. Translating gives CASSWGQGKFEAFF.

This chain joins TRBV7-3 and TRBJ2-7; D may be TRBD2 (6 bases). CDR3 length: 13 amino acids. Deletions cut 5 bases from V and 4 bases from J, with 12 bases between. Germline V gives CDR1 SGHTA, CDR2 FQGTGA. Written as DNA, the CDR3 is TGTGCCAGCAGCCCCGGGAGCCGTTACGAGCAGTACTTC. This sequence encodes CASSPGSRYEQYF.

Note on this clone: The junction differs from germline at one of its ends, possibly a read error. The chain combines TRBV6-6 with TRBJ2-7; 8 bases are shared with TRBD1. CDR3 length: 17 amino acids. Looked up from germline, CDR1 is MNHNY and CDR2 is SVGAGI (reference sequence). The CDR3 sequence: CTSSQSLGTGTVNGQYF. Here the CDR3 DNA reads TGTACCAGCAGTCAAAGCCTCGGGACAGGTACGGTGAACGGGCAGTACTTC.

This chain's CDR3 is CASSRDSSSYEQYF. The CDR3 DNA sequence: TGTGCCAGCAGCCGGGACTCGAGCTCCTACGAGCAGTACTTC. The rearrangement uses TRBV5-5 and TRBJ2-7; D possibly corresponds to TRBD2 (6 bases). V dropped 4 bases and J dropped 0 bases, with 11 bases sitting between them. Germline V gene data show CDR1 as SGHKS and CDR2 as YYEKEE (reference sequence). The CDR3 extends over 14 amino acids.

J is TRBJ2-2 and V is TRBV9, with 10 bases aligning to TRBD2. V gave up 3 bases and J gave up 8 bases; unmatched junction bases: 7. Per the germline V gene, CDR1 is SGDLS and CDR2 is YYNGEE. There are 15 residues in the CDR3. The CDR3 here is CASSGASGSKGELFF. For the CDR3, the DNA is TGTGCCAGCAGCGGGGCTAGCGGGAGTAAAGGGGAGCTGTTTTTT. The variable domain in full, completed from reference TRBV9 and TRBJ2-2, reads DSGVTQTPKHLITATGQRVTLRCSPRSGDLSVYWYQQSLDQGLQFLIQYYNGEERAKGNILERFSAQQFPDLHSELNLSSLELGDSALYFCASSGASGSKGELFFGEGSRLTVL.

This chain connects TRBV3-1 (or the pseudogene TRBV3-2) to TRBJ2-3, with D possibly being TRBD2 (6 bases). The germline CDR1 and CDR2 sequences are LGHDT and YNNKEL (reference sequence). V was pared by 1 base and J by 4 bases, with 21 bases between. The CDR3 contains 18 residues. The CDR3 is CASSQASLASSRADTQYF. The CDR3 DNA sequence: TGTGCCAGCAGCCAAGCATCCCTAGCGTCAAGTCGTGCAGATACGCAGTATTTT.